One and the same sample provided the 15 T cell receptor beta chains below, sequenced in a study of shared clonotypes between healthy human individuals. Clones were sequenced by immunoSEQ multiplex PCR, and TCRdb holds only the in-frame ones, with some missing. The profile shows some 2,500,000 clones, under 95% of them singletons. The sample taken for sequencing was naive CD4+ T cells from PBMCs. Subset noted: CD45RA+ positively selected. These receptors came from a man aged 18 to 29 in good health. Some clones in this sample may be carry-over from other donors' samples.

The chain links TRBV27 to TRBJ2-4; D possibly uses TRBD1 or TRBD2 (5 bases each). V gave up 5 bases and J gave up 0 bases, with 11 bases separating them. From germline, CDR1 is MNHEY and CDR2 SMNVEV (reference sequence). The CDR3 loop spans 15 amino acids. The CDR3 loop is CASSTGPIAKNIQYF. The CDR3 DNA follows: TGTGCCAGCAGTACGGGGCCTATAGCCAAAAACATTCAGTACTTC.

The rearrangement uses TRBV7-9 and TRBJ1-1; no firm D call. Looked up from germline, CDR1 is SEHNR and CDR2 is FQNEAQ (reference sequence). This CDR3 region has 13 residues. V shed 3 bases and J shed 1 base, with 6 bases lying between them. CDR3 DNA sequence: TGTGCCAGCAGCTTTGTGCCGAACACTGAAGCTTTCTTT. Translating it yields CASSFVPNTEAFF. The full variable domain, rest sourced from reference TRBV7-9 and TRBJ1-1, is DTGVSQNPRHKITKRGQNVTFRCDPISEHNRLYWYRQTLGQGPEFLTYFQNEAQLEKSRLLSDRFSAERPKGSFSTLEIQRTEQGDSAMYLCASSFVPNTEAFFGQGTRLTVV.

V and J are TRBV30 and TRBJ2-7, with D tentatively TRBD1 or TRBD2 (6 bases each). The CDR3 sequence is 15 residues long. The V and J ends lost 0 bases and 5 bases respectively, with 17 bases between them. Looked up from germline, CDR1 is GTSNPN and CDR2 is SVGIG (reference sequence). This chain's CDR3 is CAWSVLGGGPHEQYF. DNA of the CDR3: TGTGCCTGGAGTGTTCTCGGGGGCGGTCCCCACGAGCAGTACTTC.

The gene calls are TRBV18 and TRBJ2-1; TRBD2 aligns across 9 bases. Germline lookup yields CDR1 KGHSH and CDR2 LQKENI. This CDR3 contains 16 residues. V was clipped by 0 bases and J by 3 bases; unmatched bases: 3. CDR3 sequence (DNA): TGTGCCAGCTCACCACCGTGGACTAGCGACTACAATGAGCAGTTCTTC. Amino acid sequence: CASSPPWTSDYNEQFF.

CDR3 coding DNA: TGTGCCTGGAGTACTATTGGGGCAGATACGCAGTATTTT. This translates into CAWSTIGADTQYF. This chain links TRBV30 with TRBJ2-3; no clear D gene. This CDR3 is built from 13 residues. Germline assignment: CDR1 GTSNPN and CDR2 SVGIG (reference sequence). The V and J ends lost 2 bases and 4 bases respectively, with 10 bases between them.

The chain is built from TRBV9 and TRBJ2-5; 8 bases align to TRBD1. CDR3 size: 15 residues. The germline gives CDR1 SGDLS, CDR2 YYNGEE. V gave up 4 bases and J gave up 2 bases; unmatched junction bases: 7. The CDR3 spells CASSTTGDWQETQYF. The CDR3 DNA reads as TGTGCCAGCAGCACGACAGGGGATTGGCAAGAGACCCAGTACTTC.

About this clone: The same CDR3 also results from other DNA sequences found in this sample. This chain links TRBV5-1 with TRBJ2-5, with 7 bases matching TRBD1. The V segment lost 1 base and the J segment 4 bases; nucleotides outside the gene matches: 4. Germline CDR1 SGHRS, CDR2 YFSETQ. The CDR3 is 14 amino acids. The CDR3 is CASSLQGVGETQYF. CDR3 DNA: TGCGCCAGCAGCTTGCAGGGGGTGGGAGAGACCCAGTACTTC.

The chain carries TRBV7-9 and TRBJ2-3, with D uncertain. CDR1 and CDR2 (germline): SEHNR, FQNEAQ (reference sequence). V was clipped by 5 bases and J by 6 bases, with 9 bases between them. The CDR3 totals 12 residues. The CDR3: CASSIHPDTQYF. CDR3 bases: TGTGCCAGCAGCATTCATCCCGATACGCAGTATTTT.

The chain is built from TRBV5-1 and TRBJ2-3; D could derive from TRBD1 or TRBD2 (5 bases each). The length of the CDR3 is 15 residues. In germline, CDR1 is SGHRS, CDR2 YFSETQ. Between the trimmed V and J ends, which lost 8 bases and 1 base, there was a span of 17 bases. The CDR3 spells CASQNGAGGTDTQYF. Here the CDR3 DNA reads TGCGCCAGTCAAAACGGGGCAGGCGGCACAGATACGCAGTATTTT.

The chain links TRBV6-6 to TRBJ1-1, with TRBD1 identical over 7 bases. CDR1 is MNHNY and CDR2 is SVGAGI in the germline V gene (reference sequence). This CDR3 is built from 13 residues. The junction had 5 bases not matched to a gene; V was cut back by 6 bases and J by 4 bases. CDR3 loop: CASSPTGPTEAFF. The CDR3 DNA is TGTGCCAGCAGCCCGACAGGGCCCACTGAAGCTTTCTTT.

On this clone: Different DNA sequences within this sample yield the same CDR3. This sequence joins TRBV6-6 and TRBJ1-1; no definite D call. This CDR3 has 13 residues. Per the germline V gene, CDR1 is MNHNY and CDR2 is SVGAGI (reference sequence). V was pared by 5 bases and J by 1 base, with 8 bases between. In DNA form, the CDR3 reads TGTGCCAGCAGTCCATTGGGGAACACTGAAGCTTTCTTT. Translated: CASSPLGNTEAFF.

The J gene is TRBJ1-4, the V gene TRBV28, with unresolved D. Germline V lookup: CDR1 MDHEN, CDR2 SYDVKM. This CDR3 contains 13 residues. Between the trimmed V and J ends, which lost 8 bases and 0 bases, there was a span of 7 bases. CDR3 in amino acids: CASRRATNEKLFF. The CDR3, as DNA: TGTGCCAGCCGCCGGGCAACTAATGAAAAACTGTTTTTT.

On this clone: One end of the junction varies from germline; a read error may be responsible. This chain joins TRBV7-9 and TRBJ2-6; 9 bases agree with TRBD2. This CDR3 has 15 residues. The germline V gene has CDR1 SEHNR and CDR2 FQNEAQ (reference sequence). The CDR3 DNA reads TGTGCCGGCAGCGGGGGGTACTCTGGGGCCAACGTCCTGACTTTC. Its protein product is CAGSGGYSGANVLTF.

The table lists this clone with a count of one. The chain joins TRBV9 to TRBJ2-3; D gene uncertain. The germline gives CDR1 SGDLS, CDR2 YYNGEE. V lost 4 bases to trimming and J lost 1 base, with 22 bases between them. The CDR3 is 18 amino acids. The CDR3 reads CASSTTTYFGQGTDTQYF. The CDR3 coding sequence is TGTGCCAGCAGCACTACAACCTACTTTGGGCAGGGCACAGATACGCAGTATTTT.

This clone showed up just once. At the DNA level, this CDR3 is encoded by other sequences in the same sample as well. The genes are TRBV28 and TRBJ2-5; D not certain. The CDR3 spans 12 residues. Trimming left V 4 bases short and J 0 bases short, with 3 bases between. Germline V gene data show CDR1 as MDHEN and CDR2 as SYDVKM. CDR3 in DNA: TGTGCCAGCAGTTCATACCAAGAGACCCAGTACTTC. It translates to CASSSYQETQYF.